These T cell receptor beta chains were read from a single sample in a study of beta chain features in type 1 diabetes. The table came from immunoSEQ multiplex PCR; TCRdb's copy has only in-frame clones and leaves some out. The profile shows hundreds of thousands of clones, around a sixth of them singletons. The specimen sequenced was naive CD4+ T cells from blood. The receptors were sampled from a man younger than 35 in good health. CDR3s include the opening cysteine and the closing phenylalanine or tryptophan. Fields, in order: D gene, clone size, J gene, V gene, CDR3 DNA, CDR3 protein. D genes are given only for firm matches. A clone size is listed for some rows: how often the clone was seen (once, few, many), or a class if it is expanded.

D gene: TRBD1
clone size: few
J gene: TRBJ1-4
V gene: TRBV7-9
CDR3 DNA: TGTGCCAGCAGCCGAACAGGGGGAACTAATGAAAAACTGTTTTTT
CDR3 protein: CASSRTGGTNEKLFF

D gene: TRBD1
clone size: few
J gene: TRBJ1-1
V gene: TRBV19
CDR3 DNA: TGTGCCAGTAGTATGATAGGACAGGGGGAAGCTTTCTTT
CDR3 protein: CASSMIGQGEAFF

D gene: NA
clone size: NA
J gene: TRBJ2-2
V gene: TRBV30
CDR3 DNA: TGTGCCTGGCGCCGGCCAGGGAACACCGGGGAGCTGTTTTTT
CDR3 protein: CAWRRPGNTGELFF

D gene: NA
clone size: NA
J gene: TRBJ2-1
V gene: TRBV10-3
CDR3 DNA: TGTGCCATCAGTGGAACTAGTGGGGCTAACAATGAGCAGTTCTTC
CDR3 protein: CAISGTSGANNEQFF

D gene: NA
clone size: NA
J gene: TRBJ2-6
V gene: TRBV5-1
CDR3 DNA: TGCGCCAGCAGCTTGGCCGGGCAGTGGGCTGGGGCCAACGTCCTGACTTTC
CDR3 protein: CASSLAGQWAGANVLTF

D gene: TRBD1
clone size: few
J gene: TRBJ1-3
V gene: TRBV7-9
CDR3 DNA: TGTGCCAGCAGGTTCGACGGGACAGCTGGAAACACCATATATTTT
CDR3 protein: CASRFDGTAGNTIYF

D gene: NA
clone size: few
J gene: TRBJ2-7
V gene: TRBV14
CDR3 DNA: TGTGCCAGCAGCCAAGGGTGGACAGCGTCACAGCGGCGGTACTTC
CDR3 protein: CASSQGWTASQRRYF

D gene: TRBD1
clone size: NA
J gene: TRBJ2-1
V gene: TRBV7-3
CDR3 DNA: TGTGCCAGCAGCTTACGACAGGGGAATGAGCAGTTCTTC
CDR3 protein: CASSLRQGNEQFF

D gene: NA
clone size: few
J gene: TRBJ2-1
V gene: TRBV28
CDR3 DNA: TGTGCCATACCCAAGGGGCCGAGTGAGCAGTTCTTC
CDR3 protein: CAIPKGPSEQFF

D gene: TRBD2
clone size: NA
J gene: TRBJ2-1
V gene: TRBV4-3
CDR3 DNA: TGCGCCAGCAGCCAAGAACGGCTAGCGGGAGCCAATGAGCAGTTCTTC
CDR3 protein: CASSQERLAGANEQFF

D gene: TRBD2
clone size: NA
J gene: TRBJ2-7
V gene: TRBV5-4
CDR3 DNA: TGTGCCAGCAGCTTGGTTTCTAGCGGATCCTACGAGCAGTACTTC
CDR3 protein: CASSLVSSGSYEQYF

D gene: TRBD2
clone size: NA
J gene: TRBJ2-3
V gene: TRBV9
CDR3 DNA: TGTGCCAGCAGCGTTACTAGCGGGGGGTTCACTAGCACAGATACGCAGTATTTT
CDR3 protein: CASSVTSGGFTSTDTQYF

D gene: NA
clone size: few
J gene: TRBJ1-6
V gene: TRBV6-6
CDR3 DNA: TGTGCCACCCCGGTCCAGGGAGGTAATTCACCCCTCCACTTT
CDR3 protein: CATPVQGGNSPLHF